These T cell receptor beta chains were read from a single sample in a study of T-cell reconstitution after alpha-beta-depleted transplantation in children. TCRdb called the PCR reads again in MiXCR, with one record for every CDR3 protein. Of hundreds of thousands of distinct CDR3 sequences listed, about 24% were seen once; the top ten hold more than 4.5%. The input for sequencing was PBMCs, mostly from graft donor cells, taken 360 days after TCRalphabeta/CD19-depleted stem cell transplant. These receptors were collected from a female patient aged 2-10 years who had a stem cell transplant for congenital amegakaryocytic thrombocytopenia, so the T cells may come from the graft donor. CDR3s include the opening cysteine and the closing phenylalanine or tryptophan. D genes are given only for firm matches. Some rows have no size entry. The others give once, few or many, or a class for an expanded clone.

CDR3 length	J gene	V gene	clone size	D gene	CDR3 DNA	CDR3 protein
14	TRBJ1-5	TRBV12-3/TRBV12-4	many	.	TGTGCCAGCAGTTTAGCGCTTAGCAATCAGCCCCAGCATTTT	CASSLALSNQPQHF
17	TRBJ1-3	TRBV10-3	.	.	TGTGCCATCAGTGAGTCGAATCCAGTAGCCTCTGGAAACACCATATATTTT	CAISESNPVASGNTIYF
15	TRBJ2-5	TRBV20-1	.	TRBD2	TGCAGTGCCCGGCCGTTCTCGGGAGGGTGGGAGACCCAGTACTTC	CSARPFSGGWETQYF
14	TRBJ2-5	TRBV28	.	.	TGTGCCAGCAGTCTCTACGGGAGATTGGAGACCCAGTACTTC	CASSLYGRLETQYF
12	TRBJ2-2	TRBV28	many	.	TGTGCCAGCAGACCGTACACCGGGGAGCTGTTTTTT	CASRPYTGELFF
14	TRBJ2-7	TRBV4-3	many	.	TGCGCCAGCAGCCAAGATCTGGGAGGAATAGGGCAGTACTTC	CASSQDLGGIGQYF
17	TRBJ1-4	TRBV12-3/TRBV12-4	.	.	TGTGCCAGCAGTTTGCAGACAGGCAGAGGCGGACATGAAAAACTGTTTTTT	CASSLQTGRGGHEKLFF
17	TRBJ2-3	TRBV4-1	few	.	TGCGCCAGCAGCCAAAGAACAGGCCAGGGTGCGACAGATACGCAGTATTTT	CASSQRTGQGATDTQYF
14	TRBJ2-7	TRBV29-1	many	TRBD2	TGCAGCGTTGAGTTAGGCGGGGGGGCGGACGAGCAGTACTTC	CSVELGGGADEQYF
14	TRBJ1-1	TRBV2	few	.	TGTGCCAGCAAAAGCCGGGAGGGGTGGACTGAAGCTTTCTTT	CASKSREGWTEAFF
15	TRBJ2-1	TRBV12-3/TRBV12-4	few	.	TGTGCCAGCAGTTTTCCGCGGAACTCCTACAATGAGCAGTTCTTC	CASSFPRNSYNEQFF
15	TRBJ1-1	TRBV9	few	.	TGTGCCAGCAGCGTAGACCCGGGTTCGGACACTGAAGCTTTCTTT	CASSVDPGSDTEAFF
12	TRBJ2-7	TRBV30	.	.	TGTGCCTGGAGTGTTTTAGGGGACAAGCAGTACTTC	CAWSVLGDKQYF
13	TRBJ1-1	TRBV5-1	few	TRBD1	TGCGCCAGCAGCGAGGAGGGGGCGGTTGAAGCTTTCTTT	CASSEEGAVEAFF
15	TRBJ1-5	TRBV6-1	.	.	TGTGCCAGCAGTACAGGGAGGGCCGAGGGTCAGCCCCAGCATTTT	CASSTGRAEGQPQHF
13	TRBJ2-1	TRBV5-1	medium-sized	.	TGCGCCAGCAGCTCGGAACCTCATTATGAGCAGTTCTTC	CASSSEPHYEQFF
15	TRBJ2-7	TRBV11-2	few	.	TGTGCCAGCAGCTTTAGTGCGGGTCGTGGCTACGAGCAGTACTTC	CASSFSAGRGYEQYF
13	TRBJ1-4	TRBV7-8	.	.	TGTGCCAGCAGCTTCAGCCCCGGGACAAGTCTGTTTTTT	CASSFSPGTSLFF
16	TRBJ2-7	TRBV6-1	few	TRBD1	TGTGCCAGCAGCAATACGGGACAGGGAAGGGTCTACGAGCAGTACTTC	CASSNTGQGRVYEQYF
13	TRBJ2-7	TRBV12-3/TRBV12-4	few	.	TGTGCCAGCAGTCCAAATCGGGGCTACGAGCAGTACTTC	CASSPNRGYEQYF